The T cell receptor beta chain described here comes from a study of response to subunit inactivated influenza vaccine. Regarding the study as a whole: After each seasonal influenza vaccination, few new T cells are recruited, the authors suggested.

From the RT-PCR reads, TCRdb called clonotypes with MiXCR, one entry per CDR3 protein. The sample records around 580,000 distinct CDR3 sequences, 14% being singletons. As concerns this clonotype: Its antigen is undetermined.

Germline V CDR1 and CDR2: DFQATT, SNEGSKA (reference sequence). The CDR3 contains 16 residues. Trimming took 7 bases from V and 4 from J, leaving 23 bases between them. This rearrangement joins TRBV20-1 to TRBJ2-1, with D possibly being TRBD1 or TRBD2 (6 bases each). The receptor was derived from a man in his forties or fifties who received an inactivated influenza vaccine. The sample in question was PBMCs from blood, obtained roughly 12 days after vaccination. The CDR3 DNA is TGCAGTGTTCGGTTGGCGGGACAAGCGGTTTACAATGAGCAGTTCTTC. Protein sequence: CSVRLAGQAVYNEQFF.